Below are 18 T cell receptor beta chains sequenced from a single sample in a study of Tregs in tolerant kidney transplant recipients. Produced via immunoSEQ multiplex PCR; TCRdb's table is partial and in-frame only. Of some 65,000 clones in the sample, roughly 84% are singletons; the top ten hold about 4.5%. Sequencing input: CD4+ T cells from blood. The receptors were gathered from a human donor in good health.

The chain carries TRBV6-1 and TRBJ2-2; perhaps D is TRBD1 or TRBD2 (7 bases each). The CDR3 runs to 14 residues. Germline V gene lookup returns CDR1 MNHNS and CDR2 SASEGT. Between the trimmed V and J ends, which lost 10 bases and 5 bases, there was a span of 17 bases. The CDR3 coding sequence is TGTGCCACCTCGACAGGGCGGGGGACCGGGGAGCTGTTTTTT. Translated: CATSTGRGTGELFF.

The rearrangement joins TRBV5-1 to TRBJ2-7; 9 bases agree with TRBD1. Looked up from germline, CDR1 is SGHRS and CDR2 is YFSETQ. Trimming at V came to 1 base and at J to 6 bases, leaving 20 bases not matched to a gene. CDR3 length equals 19 residues. The CDR3: CASSLTGTGRGSLPSEQYF. The CDR3 DNA is TGCGCCAGCAGCTTGACTGGGACAGGGCGAGGATCCCTCCCTTCCGAGCAGTACTTC.

The chain employs TRBV6-5 and TRBJ2-7; TRBD1 is a possible D gene (5 bases). V was shortened by 0 bases and J by 7 bases, with 10 bases between the two germline ends. The CDR3 covers 13 residues. CDR1 is MNHEY, CDR2 SVGAGI, per germline. The CDR3 DNA follows: TGTGCCAGCAGTTACTCGGGCAGGGAAGAGCAGTACTTC. This encodes CASSYSGREEQYF.

The chain combines TRBV7-2 with TRBJ2-2, with D hard to call. Germline CDR1 SGHTA, CDR2 FQGNSA. Trimming removed 5 bases at V and 4 bases at J, with 17 bases between. The CDR3 has 16 amino acids. The CDR3 DNA sequence: TGTGCCAGCAGCCCCTGGTCGAATCGTGGCACCGGGGAGCTGTTTTTT. Its protein product is CASSPWSNRGTGELFF.

The chain has TRBV28 and TRBJ2-2; maybe TRBD1 (5 bases). Germline CDR1 and CDR2: MDHEN and SYDVKM. Trimming took off 5 bases at V and 5 bases at J, with 33 bases between the two ends. The CDR3 loop spans 21 amino acids. In DNA, the CDR3 is TGTGCCAGCAGTCCGCCTACTGGAATGGGTCGGGCAGGGAAGGTTACCGGGGAGCTGTTTTTT. Translation gives CASSPPTGMGRAGKVTGELFF.

The genes are TRBV21-1 and TRBJ2-1. TRBV21-1 is described as a pseudogene. This CDR3 is 14 amino acids long. CDR3 loop: CAMQGRAPRIEQFF. The CDR3 nucleotides read TGTGCCATGCAAGGGCGCGCCCCACGCATTGAGCAGTTCTTC.

The genes are TRBV5-4 and TRBJ2-5; TRBD1 agrees at 11 bases. After removal of 4 bases from V and 3 bases from J, the junction contained 5 bases not matched to a gene. Germline CDR1 and CDR2: SGHNT and YYREEE (reference sequence). The CDR3 is 15 residues long. The DNA of the CDR3 is TGTGCCAGCAGCCGGGACAGGGGGGCTGAAGAGACCCAGTACTTC. This codes for CASSRDRGAEETQYF.

The chain employs TRBV2 and TRBJ2-3, with D perhaps TRBD2 (6 bases). CDR3 length equals 14 residues. Germline V gene sequence: CDR1 SNHLY, CDR2 FYNNEI. V dropped 5 bases and J dropped 5 bases, with 14 bases sitting between them. In nucleotides, the CDR3 is TGTGCCAGCAGTCCAGCGGTGGGAGGAGATACGCAGTATTTT. Its protein product is CASSPAVGGDTQYF.

This rearrangement joins TRBV5-1 to TRBJ2-1, with 8 nucleotides matching TRBD1. The CDR3 loop spans 15 amino acids. With 5 bases clipped from V and 4 bases from J, the junction kept 8 bases outside the gene matches. CDR1 and CDR2 from the germline V gene are SGHRS and YFSETQ. The CDR3 loop reads CASSTGTGPYNEQFF. In nucleotides, the CDR3 is TGCGCCAGCAGTACCGGGACAGGTCCATACAATGAGCAGTTCTTC.

This chain uses TRBV7-2 with TRBJ2-1; TRBD2 might be the D (6 bases). Trimming shortened V by 0 bases and J by 10 bases, and 13 bases separated the two germline ends. CDR1 and CDR2 from the germline V gene are SGHTA and FQGNSA. This CDR3 has 14 amino acids. Here the CDR3 DNA reads TGTGCCAGCAGCTTAGCGCGGGACTCGAGAGAGCAGTTCTTC. Translating it yields CASSLARDSREQFF.

The rearrangement uses TRBV4-1 and TRBJ1-2; the D is unclear. Trimming shortened V by 4 bases and J by 0 bases, and 12 bases separated the two germline ends. The CDR3 is made up of 15 amino acids. Germline CDR1 and CDR2: MGHRA and YSYEKL. This CDR3 reads CASSPDGGTNYGYTF. As DNA, the CDR3 is TGCGCCAGCAGCCCGGACGGCGGTACTAACTATGGCTACACCTTC.

The chain links TRBV7-9 to TRBJ1-2; no definite D call. Germline V gene data show CDR1 as SEHNR and CDR2 as FQNEAQ (reference sequence). CDR3 length equals 16 residues. V lost 6 bases and J 6 bases, leaving 23 bases between the germline ends. The CDR3 coding sequence is TGTGCCAGCAGGTTACCCCGACAAGGAGCCACAGATGGCTACACCTTC. It is translated as CASRLPRQGATDGYTF.

The chain's CDR3 is CASSALGQANTEAFF. CDR3 nucleotides: TGTGCCAGCAGCGCCTTGGGACAGGCGAACACTGAAGCTTTCTTT. The V and J genes are TRBV9 and TRBJ1-1; 8 nucleotides match TRBD1. The length of the CDR3 is 15 residues. Trimming at V came to 3 bases and at J to 1 base, leaving 5 bases not matched to a gene. The germline V gene has CDR1 SGDLS and CDR2 YYNGEE.

This clone has a handful of counts. The chain carries TRBV20-1 and TRBJ2-2; D not resolved. CDR3 length: 11 residues. CDR1 and CDR2 from the germline V gene are DFQATT and SNEGSKA (reference sequence). The V and J ends lost 6 bases and 5 bases respectively, with 7 bases between them. CDR3 DNA: TGCAGTGCCACAGAAACCGGGGAGCTGTTTTTT. It encodes CSATETGELFF.

J is TRBJ2-7 and V is TRBV2; D remains ambiguous. Germline CDR1 and CDR2: SNHLY and FYNNEI. V lost 4 bases and J 6 bases, leaving 7 bases between the germline ends. The CDR3 is 11 amino acids. The CDR3 DNA follows: TGTGCCAGCAGTGTATGGGTCGAGCAGTACTTC. Amino acids: CASSVWVEQYF.

The CDR3 DNA reads as TGCGCCAGCAGCCCTACTGCGATAGACGGAAACACCATATATTTT. It codes for CASSPTAIDGNTIYF. V is TRBV5-1 and J is TRBJ1-3; D is unresolved. The germline V and J ends were trimmed by 4 bases and 4 bases, with 15 bases remaining between them. The germline V gene encodes CDR1 SGHRS and CDR2 YFSETQ. This CDR3 comprises 15 residues.

The J gene is TRBJ2-3, the V gene TRBV7-9, with TRBD2 identical over 14 bases. Germline CDR1 and CDR2: SEHNR and FQNEAQ (reference sequence). The trim removed 4 bases at V and 6 bases at J, leaving 6 bases unmatched. The CDR3 has 16 residues. The CDR3 nucleotides are TGTGCCAGCAGCTGGGGACTAGCGGGAGTCCCGGATACGCAGTATTTT. It specifies CASSWGLAGVPDTQYF.

The rearrangement links TRBV2 to TRBJ1-1; no firm D call. The CDR3 extends over 14 amino acids. Germline CDR1 and CDR2: SNHLY and FYNNEI. Trimming stripped 4 bases from V and 0 bases from J, with 9 bases between. This CDR3 is CASSGVTLNTEAFF. As DNA, the CDR3 is TGTGCCAGCAGTGGGGTCACTCTGAACACTGAAGCTTTCTTT. Combining the CDR3 with reference TRBV2 and TRBJ1-1 gives the whole variable domain EPEVTQTPSHQVTQMGQEVILRCVPISNHLYFYWYRQILGQKVEFLVSFYNNEISEKSEIFDDQFSVERPDGSNFTLKIRSTKLEDSAMYFCASSGVTLNTEAFFGQGTRLTVV.